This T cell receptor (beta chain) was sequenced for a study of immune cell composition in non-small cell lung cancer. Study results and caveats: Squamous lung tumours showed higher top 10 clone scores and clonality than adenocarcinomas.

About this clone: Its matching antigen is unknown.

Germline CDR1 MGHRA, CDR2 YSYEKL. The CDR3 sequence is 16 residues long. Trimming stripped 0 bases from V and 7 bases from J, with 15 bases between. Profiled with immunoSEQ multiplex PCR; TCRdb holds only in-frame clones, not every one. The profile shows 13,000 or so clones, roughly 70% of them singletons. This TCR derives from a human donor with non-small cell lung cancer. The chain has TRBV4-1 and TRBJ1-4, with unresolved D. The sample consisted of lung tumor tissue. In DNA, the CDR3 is TGCGCCAGCAGCCAAGAGTACGGGATCTCACTTGAAAAACTGTTTTTT. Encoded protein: CASSQEYGISLEKLFF.